The source of this T cell receptor (beta chain) is a study of cytomegalovirus exposure and HLA in healthy donors. Study-wide findings and caveats: TCR sequences were mostly rare, though some public TCRs occurred in many donors. Cytomegalovirus-associated TCR beta chains were listed, numbering 150 to 200.

Sequencing was performed with immunoSEQ multiplex PCR; in TCRdb, only in-frame clones are kept and a portion is missing. The repertoire holds roughly 68,000 clones, with roughly 95% as singletons. Germline V gives CDR1 SGDLS, CDR2 YYNGEE. The CDR3 extends over 15 amino acids. V lost 3 bases, J lost 7 bases, and 11 bases stayed unmatched. For this clone: Its specificity is unknown.

The donors were members of the roughly 120-subject validation cohort (separate from the approximately 670-subject first cohort). This TCR derives from a man aged 18 to 35 in good health and CMV-seronegative. This sequence joins TRBV9 and TRBJ2-5; 8 bases are a match to TRBD1. Material: PBMCs. DNA for the CDR3: TGTGCCAGCAGCGGCTCAGGGACAGGATGGTCGACCCAGTACTTC. Protein product: CASSGSGTGWSTQYF. The whole variable domain, remainder taken from reference TRBV9 and TRBJ2-5, is DSGVTQTPKHLITATGQRVTLRCSPRSGDLSVYWYQQSLDQGLQFLIQYYNGEERAKGNILERFSAQQFPDLHSELNLSSLELGDSALYFCASSGSGTGWSTQYFGPGTRLLVL.